This is a list of T cell receptor beta chains from one sample in a study of blood T cell repertoires in COVID-19. The method was immunoSEQ multiplex PCR; TCRdb's version includes in-frame clones alone and lacks a portion of them. The sample records approximately 380,000 clones, roughly nine tenths being singletons. Material: PBMCs or T cells enriched from blood (not recorded which). The receptors stem from a woman between 35 and 50 years old who had been exposed to COVID-19. CDR3s include the opening cysteine and the closing phenylalanine or tryptophan. Each record gives: CDR3 DNA, CDR3 protein, J gene, V gene, D gene, clone size. The D gene is left open where the match is weak. Only some rows state a clone size, as once, few, many or a class for expanded clones.

TGTGCCAGCAGCGTAGCTCCCTCCGACAGGGGGCTAACCTACGAGCAGTACTTC | CASSVAPSDRGLTYEQYF | TRBJ2-7 | TRBV9 | TRBD1 | -
TGTGCCAGCAAAGGACAGGGAAATTCACCCCTCCACTTT | CASKGQGNSPLHF | TRBJ1-6 | TRBV6-5 | TRBD1 | -
TGTGCCACCAGTGATAGCAGGGGTGTCCTGACTTTC | CATSDSRGVLTF | TRBJ2-6 | TRBV24-1 | - | many
TGTGCCAGCAGCTCGGGACAGGGGAATTTAGAGCCCCAGCATTTT | CASSSGQGNLEPQHF | TRBJ1-5 | TRBV7-9 | TRBD1 | -
TGCGCCAGCAGCCAGACGCAGGGGGGCTATGGCTACACCTTC | CASSQTQGGYGYTF | TRBJ1-2 | TRBV5-1 | TRBD1 | few
TGTGCCAGCAGAGCACTGGGCACCTACAATGAGCAGTTCTTC | CASRALGTYNEQFF | TRBJ2-1 | TRBV3-1/TRBV3-2 | - | many
TGTGCCAGCAGTGAGGGACAGGGAACGGAGCATTTT | CASSEGQGTEHF | TRBJ1-5 | TRBV6-1 | TRBD1 | -
TGTGCCAGCAGTGAAGCGGGCCAGTATAGCAATCAGCCCCAGCATTTT | CASSEAGQYSNQPQHF | TRBJ1-5 | TRBV6-1 | - | -
TGTGCCAGCAGCTTGGAAAGTCTAAGCGGCTACACCTTC | CASSLESLSGYTF | TRBJ1-2 | TRBV5-6 | - | -
TGCGCCAGCAGCTTGGGGAGGCTGGGCTCTGGGGCCAACGTCCTGACTTTC | CASSLGRLGSGANVLTF | TRBJ2-6 | TRBV5-1 | - | -
TGTGCCAGCTCACGCGGACAAAATGAAAAACTGTTTTTT | CASSRGQNEKLFF | TRBJ1-4 | TRBV18 | - | -
TGCGCCAGCAGCCCGGGGGGACAGGCCCCGTTGGAAAAACTGTTTTTT | CASSPGGQAPLEKLFF | TRBJ1-4 | TRBV5-1 | TRBD1 | -
TGTGCCTCTCGACAGGGAGGTAATGAAAAACTGTTTTTT | CASRQGGNEKLFF | TRBJ1-4 | TRBV6-6 | TRBD1 | -
TGTGCCAGCAGCTTCCCCCAGAACACTGAAGCTTTCTTT | CASSFPQNTEAFF | TRBJ1-1 | TRBV5-5 | - | -
TGTGCCACCAGTGAAAACAGGGACACTGAAGCTTTCTTT | CATSENRDTEAFF | TRBJ1-1 | TRBV24-1 | - | few
TGTGCCAGCTCCCAGGGTTCGGGCACTGAAGCTTTCTTT | CASSQGSGTEAFF | TRBJ1-1 | TRBV18 | - | -
TGTGCCAGCAGCTTAAGCGGGTCAGGGCAAGAGACCCAGTACTTC | CASSLSGSGQETQYF | TRBJ2-5 | TRBV7-9 | - | -
TGCGCCAGCAGTCACCATTATAACAGGGGGCGGGTCAACACTGAAGCTTTCTTT | CASSHHYNRGRVNTEAFF | TRBJ1-1 | TRBV23-1 | TRBD1 | -
TGTGCCAGCAGGCTCAGGGCAATGGGAGAGACCCAGTACTTC | CASRLRAMGETQYF | TRBJ2-5 | TRBV2 | - | -
TGTGCCAGCAGCTCCGATACAGGGAACTATGGCTACACCTTC | CASSSDTGNYGYTF | TRBJ1-2 | TRBV7-9 | - | -
TGTGCCAGTAGTGGTGGACAGGGGGCCTTAGGGTCACCCCTCCACTTT | CASSGGQGALGSPLHF | TRBJ1-6 | TRBV19 | TRBD1 | -
TGTGCCAGCAGGATGGACATTTATAATTCACCCCTCCACTTT | CASRMDIYNSPLHF | TRBJ1-6 | TRBV2 | - | -
TGTGCCAGCAGCTTAGTTTCGGGTCGGATGAACACCGGGGAGCTGTTTTTT | CASSLVSGRMNTGELFF | TRBJ2-2 | TRBV7-2 | - | once
TGTGCCAGCAGTGATCGACTAGCGGGACCTTATTACTTC | CASSDRLAGPYYF | TRBJ2-7 | TRBV2 | TRBD2 | -
TGTGCCAGCTCACCTAACATGGGGCCTAATGAAAAACTGTTTTTT | CASSPNMGPNEKLFF | TRBJ1-4 | TRBV18 | - | -
TGTGCCAGCAGTTCGTGGGCCGCCTATGGCTACACCTTC | CASSSWAAYGYTF | TRBJ1-2 | TRBV27 | - | -
TGTGCCAGCAGCTCCCTGCCGAGACAGGGGGCAAATGAGCAGTTCTTC | CASSSLPRQGANEQFF | TRBJ2-1 | TRBV7-3 | TRBD1 | -
TGCGCCAGCAGCGCGGGACAGGGGCAAAAGACCTTC | CASSAGQGQKTF | TRBJ1-2 | TRBV5-1 | TRBD1 | few
TGTGCCATCAGTGAGACAGGAAATTATGGCTACACCTTC | CAISETGNYGYTF | TRBJ1-2 | TRBV10-3 | - | -
TGTGCCAGCAGCCAGGCGAGGGCACCCCTCCACTTT | CASSQARAPLHF | TRBJ1-6 | TRBV14 | - | once
TGTGCCAGCAGCGTAGGGAGCCCCCCCTACAATGAGCAGTTCTTC | CASSVGSPPYNEQFF | TRBJ2-1 | TRBV9 | - | -
TGTGCCAGCAGCCCTACAGGGACTAAGCTGTTTTTT | CASSPTGTKLFF | TRBJ2-2 | TRBV9 | - | few
TGTGCCAGCAGCCAAGATCAAGGTTGCGGAGGAACCCCTAGCGGGAGCTGCACAGATACGCAGTATTTT | CASSQDQGCGGTPSGSCTDTQYF | TRBJ2-3 | TRBV3-1/TRBV3-2 | TRBD2 | -
TGTGCCAGCTCAAATACGGCGGACAGGGGAGATACGCAGTATTTT | CASSNTADRGDTQYF | TRBJ2-3 | TRBV18 | TRBD1 | -
TGTGCCAGTAGTATTTACAGGACAGGGGTCGTCACTGAAGCTTTCTTT | CASSIYRTGVVTEAFF | TRBJ1-1 | TRBV19 | TRBD1 | -
TGTGCCAGCAGGGACGTTACCGGGACTAGCGGGGGGGCTGAGGACACCGGGGAGCTGTTTTTT | CASRDVTGTSGGAEDTGELFF | TRBJ2-2 | TRBV3-1/TRBV3-2 | TRBD2 | -
TGTGCCAGCAGCGCCCAAAAGGGAGATAACGAGCAGTACTTC | CASSAQKGDNEQYF | TRBJ2-7 | TRBV5-4 | - | -
TGTGCCAGTAGTATAAGGGGTCTTGTGACCGGGGAGCTGTTTTTT | CASSIRGLVTGELFF | TRBJ2-2 | TRBV19 | - | -
TGTGCCAGCACCATGAGCCAGGGTTTCAAGTATGGCTACACCTTC | CASTMSQGFKYGYTF | TRBJ1-2 | TRBV6-5 | - | -
TGTGCCACCAGTGACCAGAGACAGGCCACCGGGGAGCTGTTTTTT | CATSDQRQATGELFF | TRBJ2-2 | TRBV24-1 | - | -
TGTGCCAGCAGCCCCCTGCCAGTCGCCTACGAGCAGTACTTC | CASSPLPVAYEQYF | TRBJ2-7 | TRBV7-8 | - | -
TGTGCCACCAGCTCTGGGGGGGGCTCGATGAACACTGAAGCTTTCTTT | CATSSGGGSMNTEAFF | TRBJ1-1 | TRBV15 | - | -
TGTGCCAGCAGCTTAAGGTCCAGGGGACGGGATTCACCCCTCCACTTT | CASSLRSRGRDSPLHF | TRBJ1-6 | TRBV7-8 | - | few
TGTGCCAGCAGCCGCGGGGTAGCGGTCTCCTACGAGCAGTACTTC | CASSRGVAVSYEQYF | TRBJ2-7 | TRBV3-1/TRBV3-2 | - | -
TGTGCCAGCAGCCAAGCTAGCGGGGGGGCCAATGAGCAGTTCTTC | CASSQASGGANEQFF | TRBJ2-1 | TRBV3-1/TRBV3-2 | TRBD2 | -
TGTGCCAGCAGACTTGAGGGGGCGGGTAATGAAAAACTGTTTTTT | CASRLEGAGNEKLFF | TRBJ1-4 | TRBV2 | TRBD1 | -
TGTGCCAGCAGCCACAGGTACGATCAGCCCCAGCATTTT | CASSHRYDQPQHF | TRBJ1-5 | TRBV6-5 | - | -